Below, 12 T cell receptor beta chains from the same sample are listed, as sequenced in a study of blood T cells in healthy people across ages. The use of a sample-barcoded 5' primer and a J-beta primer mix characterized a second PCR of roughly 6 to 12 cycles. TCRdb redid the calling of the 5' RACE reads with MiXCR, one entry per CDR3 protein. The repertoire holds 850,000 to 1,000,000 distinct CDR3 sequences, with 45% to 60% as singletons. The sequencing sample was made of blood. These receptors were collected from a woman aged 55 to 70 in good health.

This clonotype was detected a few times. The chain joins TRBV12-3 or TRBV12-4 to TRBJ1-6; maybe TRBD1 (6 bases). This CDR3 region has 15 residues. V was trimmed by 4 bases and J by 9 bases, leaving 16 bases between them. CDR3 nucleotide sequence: TGTGCCAGCAGTTGGCGGGGGGCGAGGGTTTCACCCCTCCACTTT. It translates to CASSWRGARVSPLHF.

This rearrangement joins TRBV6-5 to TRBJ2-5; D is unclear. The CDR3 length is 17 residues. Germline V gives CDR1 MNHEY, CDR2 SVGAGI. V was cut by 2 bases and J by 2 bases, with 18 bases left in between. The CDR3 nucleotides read TGTGCCAGCAGTTACGGAGACACCCAACCTGGGCAAGAGACCCAGTACTTC. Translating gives CASSYGDTQPGQETQYF.

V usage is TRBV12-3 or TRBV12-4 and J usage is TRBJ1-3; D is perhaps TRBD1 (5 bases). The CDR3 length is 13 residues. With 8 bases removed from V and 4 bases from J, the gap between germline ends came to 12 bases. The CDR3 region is CASRSGTGNTIYF. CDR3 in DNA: TGTGCCAGCCGCTCAGGGACCGGAAACACCATATATTTT.

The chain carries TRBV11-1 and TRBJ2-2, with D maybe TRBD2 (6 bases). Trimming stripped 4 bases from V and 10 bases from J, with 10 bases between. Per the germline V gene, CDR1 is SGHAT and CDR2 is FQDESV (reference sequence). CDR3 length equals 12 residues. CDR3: CASSWGGKELFF. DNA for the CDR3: TGTGCCAGCAGCTGGGGAGGAAAGGAGCTGTTTTTT.

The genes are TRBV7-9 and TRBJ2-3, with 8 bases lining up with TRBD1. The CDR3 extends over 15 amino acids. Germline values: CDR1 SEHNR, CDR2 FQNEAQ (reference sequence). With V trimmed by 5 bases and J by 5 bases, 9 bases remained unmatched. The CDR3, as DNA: TGTGCCAGCAGCCGAGACGTTACAGGGGGAGATACGCAGTATTTT. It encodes CASSRDVTGGDTQYF.

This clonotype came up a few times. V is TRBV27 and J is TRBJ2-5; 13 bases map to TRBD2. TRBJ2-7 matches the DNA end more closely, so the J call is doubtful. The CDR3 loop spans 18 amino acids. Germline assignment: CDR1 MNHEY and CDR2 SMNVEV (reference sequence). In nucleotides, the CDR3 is TGTGCCAGCAGTTTTGCTCCAAGGACTAGCGGGAGATCCGGCGAGCAGTACTTC. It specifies CASSFAPRTSGRSGEQYF.

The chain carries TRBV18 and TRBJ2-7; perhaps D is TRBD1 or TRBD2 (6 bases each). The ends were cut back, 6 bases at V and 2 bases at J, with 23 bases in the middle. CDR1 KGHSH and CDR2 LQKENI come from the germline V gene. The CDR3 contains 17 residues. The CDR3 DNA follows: TGTGCCAGCTCCCGAGAGGGGGGATTATTTATCGCCTACGAGCAGTACTTC. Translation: CASSREGGLFIAYEQYF.

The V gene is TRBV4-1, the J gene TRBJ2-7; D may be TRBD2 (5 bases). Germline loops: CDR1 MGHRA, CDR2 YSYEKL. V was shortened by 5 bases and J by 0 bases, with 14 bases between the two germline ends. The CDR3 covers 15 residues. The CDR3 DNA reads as TGCGCCAGCAGCGCTCTAGCTTCGGGCTCCTACGAGCAGTACTTC. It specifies CASSALASGSYEQYF.

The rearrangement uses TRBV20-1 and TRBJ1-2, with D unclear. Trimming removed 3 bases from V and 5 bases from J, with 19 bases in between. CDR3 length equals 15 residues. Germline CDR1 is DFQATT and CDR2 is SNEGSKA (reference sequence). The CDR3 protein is CSASPPGSPEYGYTF. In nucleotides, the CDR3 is TGCAGTGCTAGCCCCCCGGGGTCTCCAGAATATGGCTACACCTTC.

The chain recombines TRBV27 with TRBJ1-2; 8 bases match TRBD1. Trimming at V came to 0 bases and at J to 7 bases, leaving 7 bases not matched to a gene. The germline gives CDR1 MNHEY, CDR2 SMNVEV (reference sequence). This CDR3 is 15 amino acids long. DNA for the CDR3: TGTGCCAGCAGTTTATCGCCCCCCAGGGGGCTTGGCTACACCTTC. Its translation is CASSLSPPRGLGYTF.

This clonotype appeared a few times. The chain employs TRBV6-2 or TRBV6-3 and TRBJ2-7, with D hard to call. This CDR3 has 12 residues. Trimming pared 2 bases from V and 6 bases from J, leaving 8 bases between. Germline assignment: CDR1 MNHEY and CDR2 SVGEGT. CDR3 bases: TGTGCCAGCAGTTACCGGAGCTTCGAGCAGTACTTC. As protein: CASSYRSFEQYF.

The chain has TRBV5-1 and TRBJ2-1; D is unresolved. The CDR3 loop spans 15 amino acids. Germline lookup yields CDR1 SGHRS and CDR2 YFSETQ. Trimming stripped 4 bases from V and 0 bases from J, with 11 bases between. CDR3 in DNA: TGCGCCAGCAGCCATGCTTCGAGCTCCTACAATGAGCAGTTCTTC. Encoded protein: CASSHASSSYNEQFF. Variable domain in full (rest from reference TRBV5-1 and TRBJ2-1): KAGVTQTPRYLIKTRGQQVTLSCSPISGHRSVSWYQQTPGQGLQFLFEYFSETQRNKGNFPGRFSGRQFSNSRSEMNVSTLELGDSALYLCASSHASSSYNEQFFGPGTRLTVL.